This record looks at one T cell receptor (beta chain) sequence and its context. The data derive from a study of blood T cell repertoires in COVID-19. Turning to the study itself: Acute and convalescent COVID-19 specimens originated in the United States, Italy and Spain. PBMCs, B-cell-depleted T cells, or T cells were the source of the cDNA or gDNA that made up the material.

How the authors handled the data: Amplified reference gene primers provided the basis for estimating nucleated cell counts. TCRdb's table, derived via immunoSEQ multiplex PCR, lists solely in-frame clones and lacks some. The V and J calls and clone size come from that table; D and trimming were worked out from the DNA. The table includes about 190,000 clones, 75% to 90% detected once. V gave up 5 bases and J gave up 5 bases; unmatched junction bases: 4. Germline loops: CDR1 LGHNT, CDR2 FRNRAP. The CDR3 is 14 amino acids. This clonotype was obtained from a middle-aged man with acute or convalescent COVID-19. The specimen sequenced was peripheral blood. V usage is TRBV12-5 and J usage is TRBJ2-1; 9 positions agree with TRBD1. CDR3 sequence: CASGLRQGDNEQFF. DNA for the CDR3: TGTGCTAGTGGTCTTCGACAGGGGGACAATGAGCAGTTCTTC.